This TCR beta chain appears in the sequencing data of a study of shared clonotypes between healthy human individuals. Those who donated, Caucasian adults without exception, all lived in Nashville, Tennessee. The investigators split CD4+ cells into a CD45RA+ naive subset and a CD45RA-negative memory subset. The material for each subset, its genomic DNA, was split evenly across several immunoSEQ plates. Clones were read by immunoSEQ multiplex PCR, and TCRdb kept only the in-frame ones, dropping some. The sample has fewer than 1.4 million clones; around 82% are singletons. The CDR3 runs to 12 residues. V shed 4 bases and J shed 4 bases, with 5 bases lying between them. Germline loops: CDR1 SGHAT, CDR2 FQNNGV. Comment on this clone: Its cognate antigen is unknown. The sample carries other DNA sequences with the same CDR3.

General study results and limits: Among non-shared clonotypes, generation probabilities were lower than among those shared by all four donors.

This receptor was taken from a man younger than 35 in good health. Some clones in this sample may be carry-over from other donors' samples. V usage is TRBV11-2 and J usage is TRBJ1-5; D is undetermined. Sample: memory CD4+ T cells from PBMCs. Subset denoted: CD45RA-negative fraction. CDR3 DNA: TGTGCCAGCAGCTCCGGAAATCAGCCCCAGCATTTT. It is translated as CASSSGNQPQHF.